These 14 T cell receptor beta chains originate from one sample sequenced in a study of tumor and adjacent non-tumor tissue in lung cancer. This sample's RNA came from whole unsorted tissue. The library came from three nested PCR rounds adapted from ARM-PCR protocols. TCRdb re-analysed the multiplex PCR reads in MiXCR, keeping a single row per CDR3 protein. The sample has 220,000 or so distinct CDR3 sequences; around 71% are singletons. Sequenced sample: lung tumor tissue. Every receptor here comes from a man between 60 and 70 years old with non-small cell lung cancer.

As to this clonotype: A much bigger clone sits one base away, suggesting this may be a read error. This chain's CDR3 is CASTLDRWSYEQYF. CDR3 sequence (DNA): TGTGCCAGCACCTTGGACAGGTGGTCCTACGAGCAGTACTTC. The V and J genes are TRBV11-3 and TRBJ2-7; 7 bases fit TRBD1. Germline CDR1 is SGHNT and CDR2 is YENEEA. V lost 7 bases to trimming and J lost 1 base; unmatched junction nucleotides: 7. CDR3 size: 14 residues. The variable domain in full, with the rest retrieved from reference TRBV11-3 and TRBJ2-7, is EAGVVQSPRYKIIEKKQPVAFWCNPISGHNTLYWYLQNLGQGPELLIRYENEEAVDDSQLPKDRFSAERLKGVDSTLKIQPAELGDSAVYLCASTLDRWSYEQYFGPGTRLTVT.

In its sample, this clonotype was seen many times. The V call is TRBV6-1, the J call TRBJ1-2; TRBD1 matches at 10 bases. The V gene end was trimmed by 4 bases and the J gene end by 3 bases; junction bases not matched to a gene: 2. Per germline, CDR1 MNHNS and CDR2 SASEGT. This CDR3 has 14 residues. The CDR3 sequence is CASSAGQGDYGYTF. The CDR3, as DNA: TGTGCCAGCAGTGCAGGACAGGGGGACTATGGCTACACCTTC.

By share of the sample, this clonotype is medium-sized. The chain joins TRBV11-2 to TRBJ2-5, with D possibly being TRBD1 or TRBD2 (6 bases each). From germline, CDR1 is SGHAT and CDR2 FQNNGV. V was clipped by 2 bases and J by 4 bases, with 11 bases between them. The CDR3 loop spans 14 amino acids. CDR3 amino acids: CASSLRGDRETQYF. The CDR3 region has the DNA TGTGCCAGCAGCTTAAGGGGGGATCGAGAGACCCAGTACTTC. The full variable domain, its missing parts supplied by reference TRBV11-2 and TRBJ2-5, is EAGVAQSPRYKIIEKRQSVAFWCNPISGHATLYWYQQILGQGPKLLIQFQNNGVVDDSQLPKDRFSAERLKGVDSTLKIQPAKLEDSAVYLCASSLRGDRETQYFGPGTRLLVL.

Concerning this clonotype itself: The junction departs from germline at one end; a sequencing error may be responsible. The chain combines TRBV20-1 with TRBJ2-1; TRBD2 matches 14 bases. The CDR3 totals 15 residues. Germline V gene lookup returns CDR1 DFQATT and CDR2 SNEGSKA (reference sequence). CDR3 coding DNA: TGCAGTGCTAACCAGACTAGCGGGAGGGCCAATGAGCAGCTCTTC. It specifies CSANQTSGRANEQLF.

A few counts support this clonotype. A single base separates this from a much larger clone, so it may be a read error. The rearrangement uses TRBV11-3 and TRBJ2-2; maybe TRBD2 (5 bases). CDR1 SGHNT and CDR2 YENEEA come from the germline V gene. This CDR3 is built from 14 residues. The CDR3 here is CASSSGRATGELVF. The CDR3 bases are TGTGCCAGCAGCTCGGGTCGAGCCACCGGGGAGCTGGTTTTT. Based on the CDR3 plus reference TRBV11-3 and TRBJ2-2, the full variable domain is EAGVVQSPRYKIIEKKQPVAFWCNPISGHNTLYWYLQNLGQGPELLIRYENEEAVDDSQLPKDRFSAERLKGVDSTLKIQPAELGDSAVYLCASSSGRATGELVFGEGSRLTVL.

This chain's CDR3 is CSVEEAVGRLSEKLFF. CDR3 nucleotides: TGCAGCGTTGAAGAAGCCGTGGGCAGATTGAGTGAAAAACTGTTTTTT. V usage is TRBV29-1 and J usage is TRBJ1-4; D ambiguous. Trimming pared 0 bases from V and 7 bases from J, leaving 18 bases between. CDR3 size: 16 residues. Germline CDR1 and CDR2: SQVTM and ANQGSEA.

On this clonotype itself: A read error may account for a junction end that differs from germline. The genes are TRBV12-3 or TRBV12-4 and TRBJ2-1; the D gene is possibly TRBD2 (6 bases). The CDR3 spans 16 residues. In nucleotides, the CDR3 is TGTGCCAGCAGTTTAGAGAGACTAACGGGAGTGGATGAGCAGTTATTC. Its protein is CASSLERLTGVDEQLF.

This clonotype was observed once. V and J are TRBV20-1 and TRBJ1-2, with TRBD1 matching over 10 bases. The V and J ends lost 7 bases and 5 bases, in that order; junction bases with no gene match: 13. The germline gives CDR1 DFQATT, CDR2 SNEGSKA (reference sequence). This CDR3 is 15 amino acids long. In DNA form, the CDR3 reads TGCAGTGAGCGAAAATTCGGACAGGGGGAATATGGCTACACCTTC. Residues: CSERKFGQGEYGYTF.

In the case of this clonotype: A junction end diverges from the germline sequence, so it may reflect a read error. This rearrangement joins TRBV4-2 to TRBJ2-3; D assignment may be TRBD1 or TRBD2 (6 bases each). This CDR3 region has 17 residues. From germline, CDR1 is LGHNA and CDR2 YNFKEQ. The CDR3 loop reads CASSQDDVGGRTDAQYF. Here the CDR3 DNA reads TGTGCCAGCAGCCAAGATGATGTGGGGGGCCGGACAGATGCGCAGTATTTT.

As for this clonotype: The junction shows a germline mismatch at one end, possibly a read error. J is TRBJ1-2 and V is TRBV24-1, with 7 bases fitting TRBD1. The CDR3 has 18 amino acids. Germline values: CDR1 KGHDR, CDR2 SFDVKD. The CDR3 DNA is TGTGCCACCAGTGATTTCTCGACAGGGATTGGCGCTAACTATGGTTACACCTTC. Translating it yields CATSDFSTGIGANYGYTF.

On this clonotype itself: An end of the junction does not agree with germline; a read error may underlie this. The chain couples TRBV12-3 or TRBV12-4 to TRBJ1-2; D is unresolved. The CDR3 is 13 residues long. The CDR3 region is CVSSLPPGYGYTF. The CDR3 DNA reads TGTGTCAGCAGTTTGCCACCTGGGTATGGCTACACCTTC.

Ten or more counts support this clonotype. The chain uses TRBV11-3 and TRBJ2-5, with 8 positions matching TRBD1. The V and J ends lost 5 bases and 6 bases, in that order; junction bases with no gene match: 11. The germline V gene encodes CDR1 SGHNT and CDR2 YENEEA. This CDR3 contains 15 residues. The CDR3: CASSILRGRRQTQYF. CDR3 in DNA: TGTGCCAGCAGCATACTCAGGGGGCGTCGACAGACCCAGTACTTC.

Worth noting for this clonotype: This sequence may be a read error, since a much larger clone differs from it by one base. The chain uses TRBV20-1 and TRBJ1-2; D possibly corresponds to TRBD1 (6 bases). Per germline, CDR1 DFQATT and CDR2 SNEGSKA (reference sequence). This CDR3 is 14 amino acids long. This CDR3 reads CSVRGRGIAYGYTF. CDR3 bases: TGCAGTGTTAGAGGGAGGGGGATTGCCTATGGCTACACCTTC.

The chain couples TRBV7-9 to TRBJ1-1; D unclear. Germline assignment: CDR1 SEHNR and CDR2 FQNEAQ (reference sequence). The CDR3 extends over 14 amino acids. The germline V and J ends were trimmed by 3 bases and 6 bases, with 14 bases remaining between them. CDR3 amino acids: CASSLKGRRAEAFF. The CDR3, as DNA: TGTGCCAGCAGCTTGAAGGGCCGGCGGGCTGAAGCTTTCTTT.